Below are 15 T cell receptor beta chains sequenced from a single sample in a study of blood T cell repertoires in COVID-19. Method: immunoSEQ multiplex PCR; TCRdb's copy keeps in-frame clones and lacks some. In the table there are approximately 300,000 clones, more than 65% of which are singletons. Sample: peripheral blood. These receptors all come from a person aged 70 to 85 with COVID-19, enrolled during active disease.

The rearrangement links TRBV10-3 to TRBJ2-5; 8 nucleotides align to TRBD1. Per the germline V gene, CDR1 is ENHRY and CDR2 is SYGVKD. The CDR3 covers 15 residues. V was pared by 3 bases and J by 6 bases, with 9 bases of the junction left unmatched. This CDR3 reads CAISEGQGGGKTQYF. The CDR3 DNA follows: TGTGCCATCAGTGAAGGACAGGGAGGAGGAAAGACCCAGTACTTC.

Turning to this clone: A read error may produce the germline difference seen at one junction end. The chain carries TRBV18 and TRBJ2-3; TRBD2 matches at 9 bases. Germline V gives CDR1 KGHSH, CDR2 LQKENI. This CDR3 region has 15 residues. The CDR3 DNA is TGTGCCAGCTCAACCTACGGGACTAGCACGGATACGCAGTATTTT. This codes for CASSTYGTSTDTQYF. Based on the CDR3 plus reference TRBV18 and TRBJ2-3, the full variable domain is NAGVMQNPRHLVRRRGQEARLRCSPMKGHSHVYWYRQLPEEGLKFMVYLQKENIIDESGMPKERFSAEFPKEGPSILRIQQVVRGDSAAYFCASSTYGTSTDTQYFGPGTRLTVL.

The CDR3 DNA follows: TGTGCCAGCTCACTCGACCGGGACATAAGTGAAAAACTGTTTTTT. Translating it yields CASSLDRDISEKLFF. The chain carries TRBV18 and TRBJ1-4; tentative D call: TRBD1 (6 bases). V lost 4 bases and J lost 7, with 16 bases in between. The CDR3 is 15 residues long. Germline V gives CDR1 KGHSH, CDR2 LQKENI.

The V call is TRBV9, the J call TRBJ2-7; 7 bases match TRBD2. Germline CDR1 is SGDLS and CDR2 is YYNGEE. Trimming removed 4 bases from V and 0 bases from J; junction bases left unmatched: 10. This CDR3 is built from 16 residues. In DNA form, the CDR3 reads TGTGCCAGCAGCCCAACTGGGGGGGGGACCTCCTACGAGCAGTACTTC. Its protein is CASSPTGGGTSYEQYF. Looking up the rest from reference TRBV9 and TRBJ2-7 gives the full variable domain: DSGVTQTPKHLITATGQRVTLRCSPRSGDLSVYWYQQSLDQGLQFLIQYYNGEERAKGNILERFSAQQFPDLHSELNLSSLELGDSALYFCASSPTGGGTSYEQYFGPGTRLTVT.

The J gene is TRBJ2-7, the V gene TRBV27, with a weak D call TRBD2 (6 bases). Germline V gene lookup returns CDR1 MNHEY and CDR2 SMNVEV (reference sequence). This CDR3 spans 18 amino acids. The V end lost 6 bases, the J end lost 2 bases, and 26 bases lay between the germline ends. The CDR3 DNA reads TGTGCCAGCAGCCGCAAATTTGGCGGGAACCGCCTTACCTACGAGCAGTACTTC. This sequence encodes CASSRKFGGNRLTYEQYF.

The chain links TRBV5-1 to TRBJ2-1, with 7 bases fitting TRBD2. Looked up from germline, CDR1 is SGHRS and CDR2 is YFSETQ. The V segment lost 0 bases and the J segment 7 bases; nucleotides outside the gene matches: 10. The CDR3 loop spans 16 amino acids. The chain's CDR3 is CASSLVPSGVTNEQFF. CDR3 DNA: TGCGCCAGCAGCTTGGTTCCCAGCGGGGTAACTAATGAGCAGTTCTTC.

The CDR3 spells CASSHGTASRPQHF. The CDR3 DNA follows: TGCGCCAGCAGTCATGGGACAGCCTCCCGCCCCCAGCATTTT. The chain couples TRBV23-1 to TRBJ1-5; 7 bases map to TRBD1. TRBV23-1 is reported as an ORF; its role is uncertain. V shed 3 bases and J 10 bases; nucleotides not matched to a gene: 9. The CDR3 spans 14 residues.

This chain uses TRBV28 with TRBJ1-1, with D maybe TRBD1 (6 bases). CDR1 and CDR2 from the germline V gene are MDHEN and SYDVKM. V was cut by 8 bases and J by 0 bases, with 10 bases left in between. The CDR3 contains 13 residues. As DNA, the CDR3 is TGTGCCAGCTCGACAGGCCTGAACACTGAAGCTTTCTTT. Residues: CASSTGLNTEAFF.

The chain combines TRBV30 with TRBJ2-5; 7 bases match TRBD1. This CDR3 is 13 amino acids long. J lost 1 base, V lost 3 bases, and 2 bases had no gene match. Germline CDR1 reads GTSNPN; CDR2 reads SVGIG (reference sequence). The CDR3 loop is CAWRGDSQETQYF. The CDR3 coding sequence is TGTGCCTGGAGGGGGGACAGCCAAGAGACCCAGTACTTC.

This chain uses TRBV18 with TRBJ1-5; no definite D call. Trimming removed 2 bases at V and 5 bases at J, with 7 bases between. Looked up from germline, CDR1 is KGHSH and CDR2 is LQKENI. The length of the CDR3 is 13 residues. CDR3 in amino acids: CASSPAIDQPQHF. Here the CDR3 DNA reads TGTGCCAGCTCACCAGCGATCGATCAGCCCCAGCATTTT. Full variable domain (missing parts from reference TRBV18 and TRBJ1-5): NAGVMQNPRHLVRRRGQEARLRCSPMKGHSHVYWYRQLPEEGLKFMVYLQKENIIDESGMPKERFSAEFPKEGPSILRIQQVVRGDSAAYFCASSPAIDQPQHFGDGTRLSIL.

Notes on this clone: Sequence at one end of the junction differs from germline and may be a read error. V and J are TRBV6-5 and TRBJ2-7, with D perhaps TRBD2 (6 bases). Germline V lookup: CDR1 MNHEY, CDR2 SVGAGI. CDR3 length: 14 residues. CDR3 DNA sequence: TGTGCCAGCAGTTATGACGGGAGCTCCCACGAGCAGTACTTC. This translates into CASSYDGSSHEQYF.

The chain carries TRBV9 and TRBJ1-4; 11 nucleotides align to TRBD1. The CDR3 totals 15 residues. V gave up 4 bases and J gave up 5 bases; unmatched junction bases: 4. Germline V gene data show CDR1 as SGDLS and CDR2 as YYNGEE. The CDR3 protein is CASSRGDRGNEKLFF. The DNA for the CDR3 is TGTGCCAGCAGCAGAGGGGACAGGGGGAATGAAAAACTGTTTTTT.

V gene TRBV9 combines with J gene TRBJ2-1; 8 bases match TRBD2. The junction had 9 bases not matched to a gene; V was cut back by 4 bases and J by 0 bases. The germline CDR1 and CDR2 sequences are SGDLS and YYNGEE. CDR3 length: 17 residues. The CDR3 protein is CASSHSGGSLSYNEQFF. CDR3 coding DNA: TGTGCCAGCAGCCACTCGGGGGGGAGCCTCTCCTACAATGAGCAGTTCTTC.

This chain's CDR3 is CASSLIGVNTEAFF. CDR3 DNA sequence: TGTGCCAGCAGCTTGATCGGGGTTAACACTGAAGCTTTCTTT. V is TRBV5-4 and J is TRBJ1-1; D not resolved. Germline V gene sequence: CDR1 SGHNT, CDR2 YYREEE (reference sequence). The CDR3 covers 14 residues. Trimming stripped 1 base from V and 2 bases from J, with 9 bases between. Looking up the rest from reference TRBV5-4 and TRBJ1-1 gives the full variable domain: ETGVTQSPTHLIKTRGQQVTLRCSSQSGHNTVSWYQQALGQGPQFIFQYYREEENGRGNFPPRFSGLQFPNYSSELNVNALELDDSALYLCASSLIGVNTEAFFGQGTRLTVV.

The rearrangement uses TRBV5-6 and TRBJ2-3; weak D call: TRBD2 (5 bases). Germline CDR1 and CDR2: SGHDT and YYEEEE. The V end lost 0 bases, the J end lost 5 bases, and 19 bases lay between the germline ends. The CDR3 length is 17 residues. The CDR3 loop is CASSLALDSYYEDTQYF. CDR3 DNA sequence: TGTGCCAGCAGCTTGGCCTTGGACTCCTACTACGAAGATACGCAGTATTTT.